The source of this TCR beta chain is a study of Graves' ophthalmopathy and Graves' hyperthyroidism. Whole-study findings and limits: A majority of expanded thyroid clonotypes exceeding 0.001 frequency were likewise present in blood.

The V end lost 1 base, the J end lost 8 bases, and 14 bases lay between the germline ends. The CDR3 has 14 amino acids. Germline V gives CDR1 LNHNV, CDR2 YYDKDF (reference sequence). Other autoimmune diseases, uncontrolled infections, pregnancy and lactation each led to patient exclusion. Clinical symptoms, serum thyroxine, TRAb, thyroid ultrasound and orbital computed tomography were relied on for diagnosis. As regards this clonotype: Its antigen is undetermined.

The sequenced template was RNA, covering the TCR beta CDR3 region. First-round RT-PCR with HTBI primers preceded a second-round multiplex PCR. One entry per CDR3 protein, called by TCRdb with MiXCR from the multiplex PCR reads. The sample lists 200,000 to 250,000 distinct CDR3 sequences, around 50% occurring once. The J gene is TRBJ1-2, the V gene TRBV15; D is uncertain. The clonotype originates from an adult man with Graves' ophthalmopathy. Material for sequencing was peripheral blood. The CDR3 nucleotides read TGTGCCACCAGCAGAGGGACGGCTTCTGGGGGCTACACCTTC. This encodes CATSRGTASGGYTF.